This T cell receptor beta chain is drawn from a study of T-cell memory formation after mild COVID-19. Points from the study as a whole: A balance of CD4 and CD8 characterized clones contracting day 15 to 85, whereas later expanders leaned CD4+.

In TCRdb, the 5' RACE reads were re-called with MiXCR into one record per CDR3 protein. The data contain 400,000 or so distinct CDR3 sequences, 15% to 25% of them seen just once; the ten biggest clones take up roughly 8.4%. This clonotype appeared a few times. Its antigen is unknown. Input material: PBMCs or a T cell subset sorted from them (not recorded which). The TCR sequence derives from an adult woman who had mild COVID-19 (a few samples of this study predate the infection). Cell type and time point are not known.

The CDR3 protein is CASSKDTNIQYF. The CDR3 DNA sequence: TGTGCCAGTAGTAAGGACACAAACATTCAGTACTTC. The V call is TRBV19, the J call TRBJ2-4; D is perhaps TRBD1 (5 bases). This CDR3 has 12 residues. V was clipped by 4 bases and J by 6 bases, with 7 bases between them. CDR1 and CDR2 (germline): LNHDA, SQIVND (reference sequence). The whole variable domain, remainder taken from reference TRBV19 and TRBJ2-4, is DGGITQSPKYLFRKEGQNVTLSCEQNLNHDAMYWYRQDPGQGLRLIYYSQIVNDFQKGDIAEGYSVSREKKESFPLTVTSAQKNPTAFYLCASSKDTNIQYFGAGTRLSVL.